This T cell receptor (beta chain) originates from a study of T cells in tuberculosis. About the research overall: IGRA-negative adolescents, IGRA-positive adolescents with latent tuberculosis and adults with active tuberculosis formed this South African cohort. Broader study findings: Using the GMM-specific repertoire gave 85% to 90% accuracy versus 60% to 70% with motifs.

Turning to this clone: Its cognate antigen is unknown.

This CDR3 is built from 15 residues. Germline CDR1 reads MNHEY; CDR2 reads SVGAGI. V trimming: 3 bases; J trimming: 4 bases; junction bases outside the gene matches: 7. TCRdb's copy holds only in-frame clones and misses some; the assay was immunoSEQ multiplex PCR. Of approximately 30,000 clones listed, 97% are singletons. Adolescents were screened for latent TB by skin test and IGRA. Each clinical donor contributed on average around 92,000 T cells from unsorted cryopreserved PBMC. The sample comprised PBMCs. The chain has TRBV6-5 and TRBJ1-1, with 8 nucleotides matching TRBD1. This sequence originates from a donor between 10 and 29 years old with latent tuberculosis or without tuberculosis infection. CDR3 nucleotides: TGTGCCAGCAGTTATTCCCCGGGACAGGCCACTGAAGCTTTCTTT. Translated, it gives CASSYSPGQATEAFF.